The entry below gives a single T cell receptor (beta chain) sequence along with its context. This clone was seen a few times. There is no known antigen for this receptor. No much larger clone exists at a distance of one base, and base qualities are not known. The data derive from a study of cytomegalovirus exposure and HLA in healthy donors (dated by TCRdb to about 2017). Background on the whole study: In an earlier analysis of approximately 500 of the donors, about 260 Gb of sequence data and 117 million unique TCR beta sequences from about 190 million T cells were reported. About 300 gigabases of sequencing data and some 85 million unique TCR sequences were included in an early release covering roughly 700 HLA-typed donors. A later genetic analysis used genome-wide SNP genotypes for about three fifths of the roughly 700 donors, treating that subset as a discovery cohort. Donor age, sex, ethnicity and CMV serostatus were compiled together with the repertoire data. The study aimed to test whether signatures of past pathogen exposure could be identified by cataloging public T cell receptors. An earlier analysis of more than 450 of the donors used high-throughput TCR beta sequencing to judge whether each TCR beta V gene segment behaved as functional or pseudogenic. Roughly five DR-DQ haplotypes were handled as single units for association and clustering because linkage in the cohort was strong. All discovery cohort repertoires had been generated on a single sequencing platform. Among 300 to 450 genotyped donors of the cohort, an average of around 240,000 unique TCR beta nucleotide sequences were sequenced per donor, around a sixth of them non-productive. The number of donors typed differed by locus, with roughly 620-640 for A, B, C, DRB1 and DQB1, 522 for DQA1, approximately 570 for DPA1, and some 470 for DPB1. The later analysis used no new phenotypic data to find candidate immune exposures, relying instead on TCR beta sequences and their occurrence across donors. HLA typing included class I and class II loci at four-digit resolution. Among the roughly 410 genotyped donors, around 81% belonged to the genetic ancestry cluster associated with self-reported Caucasian donors. To predict cytomegalovirus infection status, the study combined high-throughput TCR immunosequencing, statistical association of individual TCRs with disease status, and machine learning. In addition to the first cohort of hundreds of subjects, a separate validation cohort of approximately 120 different subjects was used. The T cell repertoires of some 670 subjects were profiled by immunosequencing and related to cytomegalovirus serostatus. A later analysis re-examined previously published TCR beta repertoires from 610 or so donors and added high-resolution HLA genotyping to investigate patterns of TCR occurrence.

The library was made by the immunoSEQ multiplex PCR assay. The multiplex PCR relied on a mix of 60 forward primers for TCR Vbeta segments and 13 reverse primers for TCR Jbeta segments. A multiplex PCR assay on genomic DNA amplified the CDR3 region of rearranged TCR beta genes. The amplified TCR beta libraries were sequenced on the Illumina HiSeq System as 87-base-pair reads. The authors processed their data as follows. A later analysis counted about 76 million unique TCR beta chains across the 670 or so repertoires, and around 9.9 million of these chains were shared by at least two donors. A nearest-neighbor algorithm error-corrected the raw reads and collapsed the reads into unique sequences, merging closely related sequences to remove PCR and sequencing errors. V, D and J gene segments were assigned by aligning CDR3 sequences to IMGT reference sequences. For a sequence to be retained, a match of at least six nucleotides to both a V gene segment and a J gene segment was required. A rearrangement counted as productive if the CDR3 had no stop codons and remained in frame with V and J, and every other rearrangement counted as non-productive. CDR3 was defined according to IMGT convention as the region running from the second conserved V-encoded cysteine to the conserved J-encoded phenylalanine. The earlier analysis of some 550 of the donors excluded any sequence lacking an unambiguous match to a single V gene segment. An earlier analysis of 500 to 600 of the donors classified V segments as functional when productive rearrangements were above 56.7% and as segregating when the standard deviation between donors was above 5%. A statistical classification framework was developed to diagnose cytomegalovirus status using the catalog of TCR beta chain sequences. A later analysis assigned V and J genes by comparing TCR nucleotide sequences with IMGT/GENE-DB human TR gene sequences. A later analysis assigned CDR3 sequences and most-parsimonious VDJ recombination scenarios with the TCRdist pipeline. In a later analysis, each TCR beta chain was defined by its CDR3 amino acid sequence together with its V-gene family, and reads lacking a unique V-gene family were excluded. A later analysis removed roughly 590 highly shared, low-generation-probability nucleotide sequences to deal with suspected cross-contamination and a sequencing artifact. For each public chain, a later analysis derived a clonal expansion index from normalized ranks of inferred template counts within each repertoire. In a later analysis, generation probabilities were computed with a VDJ recombination model fitted to out-of-frame rearrangements, and the resulting probabilities were checked against IGoR. In a later analysis, TCR-TCR, TCR-HLA and TCR-CMV co-occurrence was scored with hypergeometric tests, and a repertoire-size bias correction was applied to TCR pairs. A later analysis estimated false discovery rates by permuting HLA or CMV assignments 20 times. In a later analysis, co-occurring TCRs were grouped using DBSCAN, with TCRdist sequence similarity added in when clustering inside HLA-allele-positive subsets. For co-occurrence clustering, repertoires with fewer than 30,000 or more than 120,000 public chains were excluded, along with four to six repertoires with anomalous nucleotide sharing. The table comes from immuneACCESS by way of TCRdb, which keeps in-frame sequences with V and J called. Part of the clones is missing from these tables; in studies checked, under half for an unresolved V gene and the rest for unknown reasons. Clonal size and the V and J genes are those of that table, whereas D and trimming came from the DNA. The sample table shows around 190,000 clones, and more than 75% are seen once. Under 2% of the sample rests with the top ten.

Here is what the overall study found, with its caveats: Presence/absence analyses assumed roughly uniform sequencing depth across donors, an assumption that may not hold. A few of the identified cytomegalovirus-associated TCR beta chains were confirmed in vitro to be specific for cytomegalovirus antigens. The classifier was reported to diagnose cytomegalovirus status with high specificity and sensitivity in both the original cohort and the validation cohort. When HLA alleles, especially DR and DQ, strongly co-occurred, attributing TCR associations to individual alleles was difficult. In a later genetic analysis, a missense DCLRE1C variant was associated with V-gene and J-gene trimming of TCR beta chains, and the association was replicated in an independent cohort. In a later analysis, several top co-occurrence clusters were reported to appear linked to parvovirus B19, influenza, CMV and Epstein-Barr virus. The authors suggested that the approach could potentially be generalized to other disease states and immunological phenotypes. A later analysis found that TCR association rates varied across HLA loci, with DRB1 alleles showing the most associated TCRs and HLA-C alleles the fewest. Immune exposure information for the cohort was limited to CMV serostatus. In a later analysis, over 15,000 TCR beta sequences were associated with specific HLA alleles at a false discovery rate of 0.05. Most CMV-associated TCR beta chains appeared to be HLA-restricted in a later analysis, and the HLA associations seemed to be driven largely by CMV exposure. Linkage disequilibrium might explain the correlated functional status among segregating V segments, but an unknown experimental factor could not be ruled out. The earlier analysis of around 600 of the donors excluded fewer than 20 rarely observed V segments, including chromosome 9 orphons, because counts were too low. Only TCR beta chains were sequenced in this cohort, and the absence of alpha or paired-chain data limited detectable features. A cluster of highly shared sequence variants was judged likely to represent a technical artifact of the sequencing pipeline. In a later genetic analysis, fewer N-insertions in productive TCRs were reported among donors in an Asian-associated ancestry cluster than the approximately 630-donor mean. An earlier analysis of approximately 500 of the donors showed that most TCR beta V segments appeared in productive rearrangements either about 87% or about 30% of the time, which broadly matched IMGT annotations. The study gave a list of over 150 TCR beta chains associated with cytomegalovirus. Because HLA typing was missing for some donors at each locus, association tests included only the typed subset. In a later analysis, HLA-associated TCR beta chains showed more clonal expansion and lower generation probabilities than non-associated chains that were equally common. The 87-base-pair reads could not distinguish some IMGT-functional V segments, including TRBV6-2 and TRBV6-3, so those segments were excluded. Most TCR sequences were observed very rarely across donors, whereas some public TCRs were present in many individuals. A further reported finding was that TCR beta sequences accurately predicted the HLA-A and HLA-B alleles for most subjects in the first cohort.

CDR1 SGHVS and CDR2 FQNEAQ were looked up in the germline V gene. Taken from cysteine to phenylalanine, the CDR3 has 13 residues. The read is trimmed to its CDR3 DNA, 39 bases read in frame from base 1. V and J lose 4 bases and 5 bases, and a span of 11 bases separates them. The cohort consisted of 600 to 750 healthy bone marrow donors. At the time of sampling, every cohort member was nominally healthy, though immune exposures that went unrecorded were likely present. The donor tested CMV seronegative and was one of the 352 seronegative cohort members. Each donor provided a peripheral blood sample, and peripheral blood mononuclear cells were used for TCR beta sequencing. The Qiagen DNeasy Blood Extraction Kit was used to extract genomic DNA from the blood cell samples.

The V and J genes are TRBV7-8 and TRBJ2-5; no confident D gene assignment can be made. This receptor was identified in a woman aged 18-35 years in good health and CMV-seronegative. Input material: PBMCs. The CDR3 has the sequence CASSSRYPETQYF. The DNA sequence is as follows: TGTGCCAGCAGCTCCAGGTATCCGGAGACCCAGTACTTC.